The clone carrying this T cell receptor (beta chain) showed up many times. The antigen is unknown. The germline CDR1 and CDR2 sequences are KGHDR and SFDVKD. The V and J ends lost 4 bases and 3 bases respectively, with 18 bases between them. This CDR3 contains 16 residues. Amplified TCR beta CDR3 regions came from RNA transcripts. First-round RT-PCR of the TCR CDR3 relied on the HTBI primer set. TCRdb recomputed calls from the multiplex PCR reads with MiXCR, one row per CDR3 protein. The repertoire holds hundreds of thousands of distinct CDR3 sequences, with 14% to 15% as singletons. It was uncontrolled infection, other autoimmune disease, pregnancy or lactation that excluded patients. Orbital computed tomography and thyroid ultrasound, together with serum TRAb and thyroxine and clinical symptoms, were used for diagnoses. These data come from a study of T cells in Graves' hyperthyroidism and ophthalmopathy.

Overall study findings and caveats: The majority of expanded thyroid clonotypes above 0.001 also appeared in blood. Stable hyperthyroidism and ophthalmopathy were separated using 13 V-J signatures.

The V and J genes are TRBV24-1 and TRBJ2-7; D is ambiguous. The receptor comes from a man younger than 35 with Graves' ophthalmopathy. The sample consisted of blood. In DNA form, the CDR3 reads TGTGCCACCAGTGACCGACTTCGCGCCATTTGCTACGAGCAGTACTTC. Protein product: CATSDRLRAICYEQYF.